Detailed here is one T cell receptor beta chain. Its specificity is not known. The study ran its PCR with 60 Vbeta and 13 Jbeta primers. Source study methods: Counted up in a later analysis, unique TCR beta chains came to some 72 million, with 9.5 million to 13 million shared. The table came from immunoSEQ multiplex PCR; TCRdb's copy has only in-frame clones and leaves some out. V and J calls and clone size are given by that table; D and trimming were obtained from the DNA. The profile covers tens of thousands of clones, with roughly 69% appearing a single time and around 2.7% taken by the ten largest. These data originate in a study of cytomegalovirus exposure and HLA in healthy donors. Study conclusions and caveats: Per a later analysis, about 17,000 TCR beta sequences showed association with HLA alleles at 0.05 false discovery rate.

The CDR3 covers 15 residues. V lost 1 base to trimming and J lost 1 base, with 9 bases between them. CDR1 is SGDLS and CDR2 is YYNGEE in the germline V gene. The gene calls are TRBV9 and TRBJ2-1, with a possible D match to TRBD2 (6 bases). The sequence was collected from a woman aged 50 to 65 in good health and CMV-seronegative. The sequenced sample was PBMCs. The CDR3 DNA reads as TGTGCCAGCAGCGTACGACTAGATTCCTACAATGAGCAGTTCTTC. It translates to CASSVRLDSYNEQFF.